The TCR beta chain under discussion was sequenced for a study of vaccination and CD4 T cells after COVID-19. Whole-study context: Treatment of control cultures consisted of a CEFX pool, an HIV-1 Nef pool, or no peptide.

CDR3 length: 15 amino acids. CDR1 is ENHRY and CDR2 is SYGVKD in the germline V gene. V shed 3 bases and J shed 3 bases, with 12 bases lying between them. Treatment reported: roughly nine-day PBMC culture with coronavirus spike peptide pools or control peptides (ViraFEST assay). TCRs were sequenced by ViraFEST after antigen-specific T cells had been expanded with peptide pools. The Oncomine TCR Beta short-read assay was applied to DNA of cultured CD4+ T cells. DNA came from CD4+ T cells after culture. TCRdb itself ran the PCR reads through MiXCR, one entry per CDR3 protein. This table holds over 9,000 distinct CDR3 sequences, 43% found once. A note on this clonotype: Its specificity is unknown.

The gene calls are TRBV10-3 and TRBJ2-1, with D possibly matching TRBD2 (6 bases). The sample consisted of CD4+ T cells from blood, cultured in vitro. The sequence derives from a human donor who had recovered from COVID-19. The CDR3: CAISDYGEVYNEQFF. The DNA for the CDR3 is TGTGCCATCAGTGATTACGGGGAGGTCTACAATGAGCAGTTCTTC.